This entry features one T cell receptor (beta chain) sequence. Its antigen is unknown. No base quality values were provided; no much bigger clone lies one nucleotide off. Unmatched junction bases come to 12, with V trimmed by 8 bases and J by 6 bases. CDR1 and CDR2 are read off the germline V gene as SNHLY and FYNNEI. The CDR3 sequence holds 15 residues, the cysteine and phenylalanine included. Only the CDR3 portion is preserved as DNA: 45 bases, with reading frame beginning at the first base. TCRbeta CDR3 regions were amplified by multiplexed two-step PCR using Vbeta-specific forward primers and Jbeta-specific reverse primers. Through the immunoSEQ service, the TCRbeta libraries were run on an Illumina instrument for sequencing. The paper's processing steps were these. V, D and J genes were assigned using IMGT annotation, and counts were corrected for multiplex PCR bias using synthetic CDR3 analogues. In the immunoSEQ Analyzer, repertoire clonality was calculated as one minus the normalized Shannon entropy. Whether a clone counted as expanded was decided by Fisher's exact test with Benjamini-Hochberg false discovery rate control and a two-tailed cutoff of P<0.01. TCRdb limited this immuneACCESS table to in-frame rearrangements with V and J called. A share of clones is missing; checked studies link under half to unresolved V genes, and the rest is unexplained. That table supplies the V and J calls and clone size; D and trimming were determined from the DNA. In this sample the table shows roughly 28,000 clones, approximately 80% of which occur a single time. The ten most abundant clones make up approximately 0.094% of the sample.

FACS was used to sort naive T cells as CD45RA+ cells and memory T cells as CD45RO+ CD4+ or CD8+ cells. The T cells used for TCR sequencing were obtained from two healthy control subjects. Unstimulated sorted T cell subsets were used as baseline controls for the mixed lymphocyte reactions. The Qiagen DNeasy Blood & Tissue Kit was used to extract genomic DNA. This entry is derived from a study of regulatory dendritic cells for organ transplantation (dated by TCRdb to 2016 to 2017). Turning to the overall study: Sorted naive and memory CD4+ and CD8+ T cells had their TCRbeta repertoires sequenced both before and after allostimulation with either regulatory or mature dendritic cells. Study-level results and caveats: The authors pointed out considerable heterogeneity between individuals in the alloreactive memory CD8+ T cell pool, and only a couple of subjects were sequenced. Repertoires were highly diverse in naive CD4+ and CD8+ T cells, less diverse in memory cells, and most oligoclonal in memory CD8+ cells. Of the resting subsets, the one holding the most alloreactive TCR clonotypes was memory CD8+ T cells. Expansion of memory CD8+ clones was induced by allostimulation in both subjects, but more limited expansion appeared to be induced by regulatory dendritic cells than by mature dendritic cells.

This receptor was obtained from a human donor in good health. The V and J segments used are TRBV2 and TRBJ2-2; TRBD1 matches 7 bases in the middle. Sequenced: naive CD4+ T cells from blood. The sample's cell subset or site label is to be understood as: CD45RA+ naive T cells. CDR3 sequence: CASSPRTQGAGELFF. The nucleotide sequence reads as follows: TGTGCCAGCTCGCCCCGGACCCAGGGGGCCGGGGAGCTGTTTTTT.